The 9 T cell receptor beta chains below come from one sample, sequenced in a study of shared clonotypes between healthy human individuals. TCRdb's copy holds only in-frame clones and misses some; the assay was immunoSEQ multiplex PCR. The sample has about 2,200,000 clones, 90% to 95% seen once. CD8 cells regarded as naive lacked CD45RO, were positively chosen for CCR7, and omitted terminally differentiated effector memory CD45RA+ cells. The sequencing sample was made of naive CD8+ T cells from PBMCs. The source is a man in his late teens or twenties in good health. Some clones in this sample may be carry-over from other donors' samples.

The gene calls are TRBV27 and TRBJ1-4, with TRBD1 identical over 9 bases. CDR1 is MNHEY, CDR2 SMNVEV, per germline (reference sequence). V gave up 5 bases and J gave up 8 bases; unmatched junction bases: 9. This CDR3 is built from 15 residues. The CDR3 sequence: CASSTEGQGNEKLFF. The DNA of the CDR3 is TGTGCCAGCAGTACCGAGGGACAGGGAAACGAAAAACTGTTTTTT. Combining the CDR3 with reference TRBV27 and TRBJ1-4 gives the whole variable domain EAQVTQNPRYLITVTGKKLTVTCSQNMNHEYMSWYRQDPGLGLRQIYYSMNVEVTDKGDVPEGYKVSRKEKRNFPLILESPSPNQTSLYFCASSTEGQGNEKLFFGSGTQLSVL.

The rearrangement joins TRBV7-3 to TRBJ2-3; TRBD2 agrees at 8 bases. CDR1 is SGHTA and CDR2 is FQGTGA in the germline V gene. This CDR3 has 16 residues. J lost 7 bases, V lost 10 bases, and 19 bases had no gene match. In nucleotides, the CDR3 is TGTGCCACCGACGTGGGTGACAGCGGGAGTGTCAATACGCAGTATTTT. Translation: CATDVGDSGSVNTQYF.

This clone appeared once. The chain combines TRBV4-1 with TRBJ1-2; D remains unclear. The ends were cut back, 0 bases at V and 1 base at J, with 12 bases in the middle. The CDR3 covers 16 residues. Germline values: CDR1 MGHRA, CDR2 YSYEKL. The CDR3: CASSQDQRSNNYGYTF. CDR3 in DNA: TGCGCCAGCAGCCAAGATCAGCGGTCGAATAACTATGGCTACACCTTC.

The chain employs TRBV7-9 and TRBJ1-5, with D perhaps TRBD1 (5 bases). The CDR3 is made up of 16 amino acids. Trimming left V 1 base short and J 0 bases short, with 10 bases between. The germline gives CDR1 SEHNR, CDR2 FQNEAQ (reference sequence). Written as DNA, the CDR3 is TGTGCCAGCAGCTTAGGGGGCCTTTATAGCAATCAGCCCCAGCATTTT. Its translation: CASSLGGLYSNQPQHF.

The V call is TRBV28, the J call TRBJ2-2, with D possibly being TRBD2 (7 bases). The CDR3 covers 14 residues. The V gene lost 10 bases and the J gene lost 4 bases, with 16 bases spanning the gap. Germline loops: CDR1 MDHEN, CDR2 SYDVKM. CDR3 sequence reads: CATRKGEGTGELFF. In nucleotides, the CDR3 is TGTGCCACTCGAAAGGGGGAGGGCACCGGGGAGCTGTTTTTT. The full variable domain, completed using reference TRBV28 and TRBJ2-2, is DVKVTQSSRYLVKRTGEKVFLECVQDMDHENMFWYRQDPGLGLRLIYFSYDVKMKEKGDIPEGYSVSREKKERFSLILESASTNQTSMYLCATRKGEGTGELFFGEGSRLTVL.

V is TRBV9 and J is TRBJ2-1; D uncertain. Germline V lookup: CDR1 SGDLS, CDR2 YYNGEE. The CDR3 extends over 15 amino acids. V lost 0 bases and J lost 8, with 15 bases in between. CDR3 nucleotide sequence: TGTGCCAGCAGCGTAGCTCCTAGTATGGGATATGAGCAGTTCTTC. Amino acid sequence: CASSVAPSMGYEQFF.

The rearrangement links TRBV9 to TRBJ2-7; D gene uncertain. The CDR3 runs 13 residues. Germline V gene sequence: CDR1 SGDLS, CDR2 YYNGEE. Between the trimmed V and J ends, which lost 0 bases and 7 bases, there was a span of 11 bases. The DNA of the CDR3 is TGTGCCAGCAGCGTAGGTGATTTAGGGGAGCAGTACTTC. Protein product: CASSVGDLGEQYF.

The J gene is TRBJ2-2, the V gene TRBV6-5; 7 bases agree with TRBD1. J lost 4 bases, V lost 6 bases, and 11 bases had no gene match. The CDR3 extends over 16 amino acids. From germline, CDR1 is MNHEY and CDR2 SVGAGI. CDR3 protein: CASSYRQGDGTGELFF. CDR3 coding DNA: TGTGCCAGCAGCTACCGACAGGGTGATGGCACCGGGGAGCTGTTTTTT.

This clone came up once. The rearrangement links TRBV28 to TRBJ2-7; D tentatively reads TRBD1 or TRBD2 (6 bases each). Germline V CDR1 and CDR2: MDHEN, SYDVKM. The CDR3 loop spans 17 amino acids. Trimming cost V 4 bases and J 3 bases, with 22 bases left between them. CDR3 sequence (DNA): TGTGCCAGCAGTTCTCCAAGGGGGGAACCTGGAGGCTACGAGCAGTACTTC. Translated: CASSSPRGEPGGYEQYF. Together with reference TRBV28 and TRBJ2-7, the CDR3 gives the full variable domain: DVKVTQSSRYLVKRTGEKVFLECVQDMDHENMFWYRQDPGLGLRLIYFSYDVKMKEKGDIPEGYSVSREKKERFSLILESASTNQTSMYLCASSSPRGEPGGYEQYFGPGTRLTVT.